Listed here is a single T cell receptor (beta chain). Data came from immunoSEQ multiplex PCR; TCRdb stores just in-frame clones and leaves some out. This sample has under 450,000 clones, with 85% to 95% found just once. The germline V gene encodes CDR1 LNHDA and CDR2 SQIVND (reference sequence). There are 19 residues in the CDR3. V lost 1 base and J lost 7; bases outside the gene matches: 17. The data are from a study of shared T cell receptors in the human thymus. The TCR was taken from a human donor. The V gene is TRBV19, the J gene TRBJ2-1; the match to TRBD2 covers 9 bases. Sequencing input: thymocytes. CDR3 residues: CASSIGGGGRALGLNEQFF. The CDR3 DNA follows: TGTGCCAGTAGTATAGGGGGAGGCGGGAGGGCCTTGGGGCTAAATGAGCAGTTCTTC.